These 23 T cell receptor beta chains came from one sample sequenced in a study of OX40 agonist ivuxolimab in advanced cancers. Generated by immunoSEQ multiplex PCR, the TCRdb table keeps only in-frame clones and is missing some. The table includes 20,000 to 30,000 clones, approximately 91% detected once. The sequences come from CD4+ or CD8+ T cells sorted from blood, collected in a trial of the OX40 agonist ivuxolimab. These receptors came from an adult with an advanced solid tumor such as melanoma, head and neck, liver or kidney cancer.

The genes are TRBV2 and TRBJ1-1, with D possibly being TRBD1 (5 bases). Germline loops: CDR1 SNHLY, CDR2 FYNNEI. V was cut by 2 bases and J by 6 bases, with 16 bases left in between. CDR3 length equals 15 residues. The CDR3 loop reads CASSELGPTGAEAFF. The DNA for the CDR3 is TGTGCCAGCAGTGAATTGGGCCCAACGGGGGCTGAAGCTTTCTTT.

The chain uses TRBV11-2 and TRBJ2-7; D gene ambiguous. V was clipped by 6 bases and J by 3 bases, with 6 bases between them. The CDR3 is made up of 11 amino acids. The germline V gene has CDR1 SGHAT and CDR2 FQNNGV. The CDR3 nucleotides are TGTGCCAGCAGTTCCCTCTACGAGCAGTACTTC. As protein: CASSSLYEQYF.

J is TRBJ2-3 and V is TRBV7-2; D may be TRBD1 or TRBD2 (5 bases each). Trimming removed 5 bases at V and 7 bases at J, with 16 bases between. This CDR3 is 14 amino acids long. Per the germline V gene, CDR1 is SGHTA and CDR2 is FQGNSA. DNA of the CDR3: TGTGCCAGCAGCCCCTTGGGGTGGGGGAATACGCAGTATTTT. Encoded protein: CASSPLGWGNTQYF.

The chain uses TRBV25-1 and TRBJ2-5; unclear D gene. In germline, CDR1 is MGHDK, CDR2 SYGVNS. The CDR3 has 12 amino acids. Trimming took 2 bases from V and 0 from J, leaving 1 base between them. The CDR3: CASSENQETQYF. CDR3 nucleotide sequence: TGTGCCAGCAGTGAAAACCAAGAGACCCAGTACTTC.

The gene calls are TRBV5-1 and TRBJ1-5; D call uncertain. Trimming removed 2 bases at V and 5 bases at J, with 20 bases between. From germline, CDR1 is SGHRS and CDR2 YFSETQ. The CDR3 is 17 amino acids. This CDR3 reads CASSLGAEGWGDQPQHF. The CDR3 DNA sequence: TGCGCCAGCAGCTTAGGTGCAGAGGGATGGGGTGATCAGCCCCAGCATTTT.

The CDR3 nucleotides read TGTGCCAGCAGCTCAGGGGAGCAGTTCTTC. It specifies CASSSGEQFF. The chain recombines TRBV11-2 with TRBJ2-1; perhaps TRBD1 as D (5 bases). CDR1 SGHAT and CDR2 FQNNGV come from the germline V gene. The CDR3 is 10 residues long. Trimming shortened V by 4 bases and J by 10 bases, and 5 bases separated the two germline ends.

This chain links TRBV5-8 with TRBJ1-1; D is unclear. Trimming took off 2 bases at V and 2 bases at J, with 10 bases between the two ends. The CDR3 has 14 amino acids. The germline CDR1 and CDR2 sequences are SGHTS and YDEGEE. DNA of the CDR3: TGTGCCAGCAGCTTTAGGCTTATTAACACTGAAGCTTTCTTT. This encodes CASSFRLINTEAFF.

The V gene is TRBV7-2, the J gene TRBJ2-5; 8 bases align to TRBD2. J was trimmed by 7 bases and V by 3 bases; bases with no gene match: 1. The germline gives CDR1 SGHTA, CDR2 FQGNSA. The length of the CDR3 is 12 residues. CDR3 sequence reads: CASSLSGGTQYF. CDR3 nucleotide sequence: TGTGCCAGCAGCTTGAGCGGGGGGACCCAGTACTTC.

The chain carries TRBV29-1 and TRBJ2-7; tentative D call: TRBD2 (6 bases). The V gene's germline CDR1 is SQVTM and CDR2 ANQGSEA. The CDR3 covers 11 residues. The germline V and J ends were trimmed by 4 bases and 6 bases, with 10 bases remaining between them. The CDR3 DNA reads TGCAGCGTTGTTCGGGGGAGCGAGCAGTACTTC. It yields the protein CSVVRGSEQYF.

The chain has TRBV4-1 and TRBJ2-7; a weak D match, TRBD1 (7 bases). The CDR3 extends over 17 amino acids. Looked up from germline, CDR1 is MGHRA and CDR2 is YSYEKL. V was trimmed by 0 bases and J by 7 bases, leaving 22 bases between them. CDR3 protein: CASSQDPLGGGAREQYF. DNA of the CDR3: TGCGCCAGCAGCCAAGATCCTCTAGGAGGGGGCGCGCGGGAGCAGTACTTC.

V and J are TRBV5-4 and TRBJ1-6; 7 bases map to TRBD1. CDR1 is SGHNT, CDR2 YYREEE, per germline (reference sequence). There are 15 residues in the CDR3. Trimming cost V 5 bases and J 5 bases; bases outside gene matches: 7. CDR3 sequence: CASREGGAHNSPLHF. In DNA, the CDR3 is TGTGCCAGCAGGGAAGGGGGCGCCCATAATTCACCCCTCCACTTT.

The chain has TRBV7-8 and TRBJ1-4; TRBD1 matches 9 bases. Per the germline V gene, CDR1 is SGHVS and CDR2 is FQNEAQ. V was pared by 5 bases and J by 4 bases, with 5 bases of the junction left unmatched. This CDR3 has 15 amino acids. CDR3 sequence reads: CASSLQGAGNEKLFF. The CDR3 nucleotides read TGTGCCAGCAGCCTACAGGGGGCGGGTAATGAAAAACTGTTTTTT.

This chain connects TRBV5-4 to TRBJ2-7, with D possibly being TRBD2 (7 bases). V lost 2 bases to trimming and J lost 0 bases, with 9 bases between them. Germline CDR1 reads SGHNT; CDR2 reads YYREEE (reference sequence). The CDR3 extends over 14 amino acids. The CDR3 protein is CASSLGGASYEQYF. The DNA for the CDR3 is TGTGCCAGCAGCTTAGGGGGGGCCTCCTACGAGCAGTACTTC.

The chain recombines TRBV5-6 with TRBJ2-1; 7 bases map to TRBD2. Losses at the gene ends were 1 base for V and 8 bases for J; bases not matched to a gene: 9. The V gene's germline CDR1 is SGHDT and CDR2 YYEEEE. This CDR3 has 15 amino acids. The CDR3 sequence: CASSLLAGLLDEQFF. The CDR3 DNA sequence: TGTGCCAGCAGCTTGTTAGCGGGCCTGCTCGATGAGCAGTTCTTC.

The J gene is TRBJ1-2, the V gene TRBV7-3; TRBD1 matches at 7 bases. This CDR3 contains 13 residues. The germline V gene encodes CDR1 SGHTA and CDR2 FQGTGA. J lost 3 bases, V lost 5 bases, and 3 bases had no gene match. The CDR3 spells CASSPGTDYGYTF. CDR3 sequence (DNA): TGTGCCAGCAGCCCCGGGACAGACTATGGCTACACCTTC.

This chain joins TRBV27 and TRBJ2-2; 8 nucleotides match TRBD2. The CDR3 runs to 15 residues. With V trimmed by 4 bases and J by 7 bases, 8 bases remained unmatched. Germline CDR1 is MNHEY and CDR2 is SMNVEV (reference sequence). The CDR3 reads CASSSSGGQVGELFF. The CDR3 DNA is TGTGCCAGCAGTTCATCGGGGGGGCAGGTCGGGGAGCTGTTTTTT.

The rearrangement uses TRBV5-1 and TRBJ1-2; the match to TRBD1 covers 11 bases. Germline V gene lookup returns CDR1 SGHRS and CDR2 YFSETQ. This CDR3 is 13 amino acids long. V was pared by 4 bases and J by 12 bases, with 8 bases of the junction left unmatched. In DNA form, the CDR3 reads TGCGCCAGCAGCCCGGGACAGGGGGAAAAAGACACCTTC. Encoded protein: CASSPGQGEKDTF.

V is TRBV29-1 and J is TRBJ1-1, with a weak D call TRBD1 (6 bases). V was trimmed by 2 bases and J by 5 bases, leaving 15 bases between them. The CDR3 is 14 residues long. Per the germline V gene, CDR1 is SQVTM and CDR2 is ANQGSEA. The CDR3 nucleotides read TGCAGCGTTGAAACAGGGCGAAGTCATACTGAAGCTTTCTTT. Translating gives CSVETGRSHTEAFF. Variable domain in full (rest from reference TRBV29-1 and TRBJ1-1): SAVISQKPSRDICQRGTSLTIQCQVDSQVTMMFWYRQQPGQSLTLIATANQGSEATYESGFVIDKFPISRPNLTFSTLTVSNMSPEDSSIYLCSVETGRSHTEAFFGQGTRLTVV.

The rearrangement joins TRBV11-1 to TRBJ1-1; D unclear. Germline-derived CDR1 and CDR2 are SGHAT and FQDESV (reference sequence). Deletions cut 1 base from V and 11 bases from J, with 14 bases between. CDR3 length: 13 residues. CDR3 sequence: CASSLDFRAMAFF. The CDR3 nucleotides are TGTGCCAGCAGCTTAGACTTTCGGGCGATGGCTTTCTTT. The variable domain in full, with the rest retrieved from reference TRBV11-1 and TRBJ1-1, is EAEVAQSPRYKITEKSQAVAFWCDPISGHATLYWYRQILGQGPELLVQFQDESVVDDSQLPKDRFSAERLKGVDSTLKIQPAELGDSAMYLCASSLDFRAMAFFGQGTRLTVV.

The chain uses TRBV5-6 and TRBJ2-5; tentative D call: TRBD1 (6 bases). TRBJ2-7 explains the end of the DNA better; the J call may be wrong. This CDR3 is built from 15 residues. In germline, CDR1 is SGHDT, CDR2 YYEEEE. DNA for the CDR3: TGTGCCAGCAGCCTACCAGACACAGGGAAAGCCGAGCAGTACTTC. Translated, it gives CASSLPDTGKAEQYF.

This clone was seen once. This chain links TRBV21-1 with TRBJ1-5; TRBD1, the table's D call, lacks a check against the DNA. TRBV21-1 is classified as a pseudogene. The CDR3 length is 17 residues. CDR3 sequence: CASTKTVGYHSNQPQHF. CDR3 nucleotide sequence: TGTGCCAGCACCAAAACTGTGGGCTATCATAGCAATCAGCCCCAGCATTTT.

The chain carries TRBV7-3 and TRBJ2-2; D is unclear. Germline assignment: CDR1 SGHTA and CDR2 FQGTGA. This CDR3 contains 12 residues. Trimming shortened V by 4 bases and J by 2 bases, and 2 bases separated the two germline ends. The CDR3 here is CASSSNTGELFF. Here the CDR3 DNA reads TGTGCCAGCAGCTCCAACACCGGGGAGCTGTTTTTT. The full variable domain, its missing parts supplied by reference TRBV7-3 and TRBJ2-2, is GAGVSQTPSNKVTEKGKYVELRCDPISGHTALYWYRQSLGQGPEFLIYFQGTGAADDSGLPNDRFFAVRPEGSVSTLKIQRTERGDSAVYLCASSSNTGELFFGEGSRLTVL.

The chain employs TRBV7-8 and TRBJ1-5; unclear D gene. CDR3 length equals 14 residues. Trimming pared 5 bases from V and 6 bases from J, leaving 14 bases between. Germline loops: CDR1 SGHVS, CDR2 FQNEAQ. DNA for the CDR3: TGTGCCAGCAGCCCCAAAGTTACGGGTCAGCCCCAGCATTTT. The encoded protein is CASSPKVTGQPQHF.